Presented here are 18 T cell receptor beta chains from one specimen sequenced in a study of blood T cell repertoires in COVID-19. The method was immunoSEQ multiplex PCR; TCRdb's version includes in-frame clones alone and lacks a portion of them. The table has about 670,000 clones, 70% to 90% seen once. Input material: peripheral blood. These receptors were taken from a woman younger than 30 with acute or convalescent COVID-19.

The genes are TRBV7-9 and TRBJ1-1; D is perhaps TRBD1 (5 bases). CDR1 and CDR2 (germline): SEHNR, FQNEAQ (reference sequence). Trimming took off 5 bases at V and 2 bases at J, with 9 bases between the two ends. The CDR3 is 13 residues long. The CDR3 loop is CASSLTDNTEAFF. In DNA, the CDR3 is TGTGCCAGCAGCCTGACAGATAACACTGAAGCTTTCTTT.

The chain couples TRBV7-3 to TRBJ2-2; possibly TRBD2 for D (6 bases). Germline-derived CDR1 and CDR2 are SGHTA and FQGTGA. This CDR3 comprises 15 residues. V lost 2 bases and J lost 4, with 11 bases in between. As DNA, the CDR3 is TGTGCCAGCAGCTTAGGGCGGGGATTCACCGGGGAGCTGTTTTTT. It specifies CASSLGRGFTGELFF.

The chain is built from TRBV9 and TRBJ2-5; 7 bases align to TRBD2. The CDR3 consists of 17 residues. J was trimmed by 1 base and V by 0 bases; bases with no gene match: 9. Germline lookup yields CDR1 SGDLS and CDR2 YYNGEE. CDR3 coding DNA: TGTGCCAGCAGCGTAGCAGTTACTAGCGCCGGCCAAGAGACCCAGTACTTC. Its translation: CASSVAVTSAGQETQYF. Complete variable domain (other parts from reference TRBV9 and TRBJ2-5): DSGVTQTPKHLITATGQRVTLRCSPRSGDLSVYWYQQSLDQGLQFLIQYYNGEERAKGNILERFSAQQFPDLHSELNLSSLELGDSALYFCASSVAVTSAGQETQYFGPGTRLLVL.

The CDR3 nucleotides read TGTGCCAGCTCACCAGCAGACAGGGAACGGGCACCCCTCCACTTT. Its translation is CASSPADRERAPLHF. The chain has TRBV18 and TRBJ1-6, with 7 bases aligning to TRBD1. The CDR3 is made up of 15 amino acids. Germline V gene data show CDR1 as KGHSH and CDR2 as LQKENI. The V segment lost 2 bases and the J segment 11 bases; nucleotides outside the gene matches: 9. Using reference TRBV18 and TRBJ1-6 for the parts outside the CDR3, the full variable domain is NAGVMQNPRHLVRRRGQEARLRCSPMKGHSHVYWYRQLPEEGLKFMVYLQKENIIDESGMPKERFSAEFPKEGPSILRIQQVVRGDSAAYFCASSPADRERAPLHFGNGTRLTVT.

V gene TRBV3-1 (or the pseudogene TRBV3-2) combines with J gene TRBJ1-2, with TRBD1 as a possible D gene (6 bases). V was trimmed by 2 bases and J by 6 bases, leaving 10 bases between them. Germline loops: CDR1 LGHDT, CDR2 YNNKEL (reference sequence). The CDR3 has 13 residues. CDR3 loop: CASSQTEGDGYTF. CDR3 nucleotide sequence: TGTGCCAGCAGCCAAACTGAGGGGGATGGCTACACCTTC.

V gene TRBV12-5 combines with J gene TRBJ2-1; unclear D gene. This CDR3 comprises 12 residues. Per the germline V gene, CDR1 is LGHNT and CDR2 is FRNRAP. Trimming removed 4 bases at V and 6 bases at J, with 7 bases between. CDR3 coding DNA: TGTGCTAGTGGTTCCGTATTCAATGAGCAGTTCTTC. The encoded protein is CASGSVFNEQFF.

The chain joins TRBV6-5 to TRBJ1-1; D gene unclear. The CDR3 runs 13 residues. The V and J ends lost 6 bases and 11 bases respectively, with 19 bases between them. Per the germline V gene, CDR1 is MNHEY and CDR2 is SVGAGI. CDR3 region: CASSNGVIVDAFF. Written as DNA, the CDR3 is TGTGCCAGCAGCAACGGAGTAATCGTGGATGCTTTCTTT.

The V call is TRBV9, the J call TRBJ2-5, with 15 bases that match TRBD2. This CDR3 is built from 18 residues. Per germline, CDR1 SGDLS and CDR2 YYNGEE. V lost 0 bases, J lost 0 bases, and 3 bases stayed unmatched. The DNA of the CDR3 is TGTGCCAGCAGCGTAGCTGGACTAGCGGGGGGGTACCAAGAGACCCAGTACTTC. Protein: CASSVAGLAGGYQETQYF.

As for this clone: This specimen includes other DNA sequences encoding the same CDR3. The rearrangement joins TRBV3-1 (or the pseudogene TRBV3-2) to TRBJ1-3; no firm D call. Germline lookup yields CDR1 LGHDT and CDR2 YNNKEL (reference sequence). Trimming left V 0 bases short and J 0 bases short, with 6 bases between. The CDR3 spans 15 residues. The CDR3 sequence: CASSQDDSSGNTIYF. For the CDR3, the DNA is TGTGCCAGCAGCCAAGACGACTCCTCTGGAAACACCATATATTTT.

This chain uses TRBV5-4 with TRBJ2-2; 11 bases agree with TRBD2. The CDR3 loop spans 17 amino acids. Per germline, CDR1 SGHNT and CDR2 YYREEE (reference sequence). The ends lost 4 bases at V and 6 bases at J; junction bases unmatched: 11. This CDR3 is CASSLKTLAGEAGELFF. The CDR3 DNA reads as TGTGCCAGCAGCCTGAAGACACTAGCGGGAGAGGCCGGGGAGCTGTTTTTT.

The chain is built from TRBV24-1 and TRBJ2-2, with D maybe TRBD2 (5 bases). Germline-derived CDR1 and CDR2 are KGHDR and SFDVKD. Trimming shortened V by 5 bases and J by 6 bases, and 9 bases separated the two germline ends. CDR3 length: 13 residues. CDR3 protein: CATSGGIPGELFF. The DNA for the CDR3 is TGTGCCACCAGTGGAGGGATTCCCGGGGAGCTGTTTTTT.

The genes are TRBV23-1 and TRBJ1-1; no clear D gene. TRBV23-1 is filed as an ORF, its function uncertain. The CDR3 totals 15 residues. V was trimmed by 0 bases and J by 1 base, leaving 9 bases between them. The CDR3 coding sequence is TGCGCCAGCAGTCAATCGGCCCAGTCGAACACTGAAGCTTTCTTT. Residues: CASSQSAQSNTEAFF.

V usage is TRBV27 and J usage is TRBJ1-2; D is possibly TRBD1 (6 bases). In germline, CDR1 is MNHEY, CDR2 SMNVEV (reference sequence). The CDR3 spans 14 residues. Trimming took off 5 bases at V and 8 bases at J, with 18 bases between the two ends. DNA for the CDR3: TGTGCCAGCAGTAAGTTGGGGGGGCGCAGCGGCTACACCTTC. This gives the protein CASSKLGGRSGYTF.

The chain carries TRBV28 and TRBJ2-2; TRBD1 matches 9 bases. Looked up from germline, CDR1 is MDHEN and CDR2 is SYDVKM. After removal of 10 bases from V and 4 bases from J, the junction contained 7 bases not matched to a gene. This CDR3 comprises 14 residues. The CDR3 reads CAINRDRVTGELFF. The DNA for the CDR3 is TGTGCCATTAACCGGGACAGGGTCACCGGGGAGCTGTTTTTT.

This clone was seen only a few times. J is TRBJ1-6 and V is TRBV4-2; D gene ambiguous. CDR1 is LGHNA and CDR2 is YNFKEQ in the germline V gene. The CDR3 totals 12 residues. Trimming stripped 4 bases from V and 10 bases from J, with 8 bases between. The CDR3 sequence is CASSRAESPLHF. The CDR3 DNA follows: TGTGCCAGCAGCCGAGCGGAATCACCCCTCCACTTT.

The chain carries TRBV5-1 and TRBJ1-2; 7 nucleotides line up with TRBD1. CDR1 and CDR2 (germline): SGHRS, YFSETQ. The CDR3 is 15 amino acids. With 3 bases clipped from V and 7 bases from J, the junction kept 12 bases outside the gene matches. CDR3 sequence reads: CASSYIGGADGGYTF. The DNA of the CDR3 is TGCGCCAGCAGCTACATAGGGGGCGCGGATGGTGGCTACACCTTC.

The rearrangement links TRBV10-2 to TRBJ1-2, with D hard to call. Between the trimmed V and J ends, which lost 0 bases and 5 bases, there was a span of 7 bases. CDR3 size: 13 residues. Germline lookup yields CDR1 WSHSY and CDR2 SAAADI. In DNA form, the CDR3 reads TGCGCCAGCAGTGAGTCTAGAACTTATGGCTACACCTTC. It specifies CASSESRTYGYTF.

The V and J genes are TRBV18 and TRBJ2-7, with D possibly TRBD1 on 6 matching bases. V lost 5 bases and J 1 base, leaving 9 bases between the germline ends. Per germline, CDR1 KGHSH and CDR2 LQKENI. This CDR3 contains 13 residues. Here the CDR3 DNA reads TGTGCCAGCTCAGAAGGACAGTCCTACGAGCAGTACTTC. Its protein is CASSEGQSYEQYF.